This T cell receptor (beta chain) was captured by sequencing in a study of tumor and adjacent non-tumor tissue in lung cancer. Across the whole study: Histology: under 15 adenocarcinoma, a couple of squamous cell carcinoma, 1 small cell lung cancer. Points from the study as a whole: Higher tumor TCR diversity was associated with shorter survival. Tumor repertoires had a smaller top 100 clone share than normal lung.

This clonotype was observed once. Its antigen is unidentified. This sample's RNA came from whole unsorted tissue. More than 3 cm separated this lung sample from the edge of the tumor. Three rounds of nested PCR, following a modified ARM-PCR protocol, produced the TCRbeta library. TCRdb recomputed calls from the multiplex PCR reads with MiXCR, one row per CDR3 protein. Altogether some 80,000 distinct CDR3 sequences are present, around 76% being singletons, with the ten largest covering 21%. The germline V and J ends were trimmed by 0 bases and 1 base, with 14 bases remaining between them. Germline-derived CDR1 and CDR2 are SGHDT and YYEEEE. The CDR3 spans 17 residues.

The sample consisted of distant non-tumor lung tissue. The chain links TRBV5-6 to TRBJ1-3, with D possibly matching TRBD1 (5 bases). The sequence was obtained from a woman between 45 and 60 years old with non-small cell lung cancer. In nucleotides, the CDR3 is TGTGCCAGCAGCTTGGTCGGGGGACGCTCATCTGGAAACACCATATATTTT. Residues: CASSLVGGRSSGNTIYF.